The rows below give T cell receptor beta chains drawn from one sample of a study of T cell responses to AZD1222 COVID-19 vaccine. This table comes from immunoSEQ multiplex PCR, and its TCRdb copy is limited to in-frame clones, with some not included. In the table there are roughly 150,000 clones, over 80% of which are singletons. The specimen was peripheral blood, collected on day 0 of AZD1222 vaccination. The receptors were gathered from an adult in good health. Each CDR3 is given with its conserved first and last residue. Each record gives: CDR3 length, V gene, D gene, J gene, clone size, CDR3 DNA, CDR3 protein. The D gene is left open where the match is weak. Not every row has a clone size; where given, it reads once, few, many or a size class.

>12|TRBV6-5|-|TRBJ1-6|-
TGTGCCAGCAGTTACCGGAGATCACCCCTCCACTTT
CASSYRRSPLHF
>17|TRBV9|TRBD1|TRBJ1-3|once
TGTGCCAGCAGCGTAGGGGGACAGGGTTACTCTGGAAACACCATATATTTT
CASSVGGQGYSGNTIYF
>13|TRBV12-5|-|TRBJ1-2|-
TGTGCTAGTGCCGTGGGAGGGAGTTACGGCTACACCTTC
CASAVGGSYGYTF
>15|TRBV11-2|TRBD1|TRBJ1-1|-
TGTGCCAGCAGCTTAATAATACAGGGGGCGGTTGAAGCTTTCTTT
CASSLIIQGAVEAFF
>12|TRBV28|-|TRBJ1-5|-
TGTGCATTAAACAGTGGCAATCAGCCCCAGCATTTT
CALNSGNQPQHF
>16|TRBV7-8|TRBD1|TRBJ2-1|once
TGTGCCAGCAGTCTATGGCGGGACAGGGCGAACAATGAGCAGTTCTTC
CASSLWRDRANNEQFF
>15|TRBV14|-|TRBJ2-1|-
TGTGCCAGCAGCGTATACAGGAGCTCCTACAATGAGCAGTTCTTC
CASSVYRSSYNEQFF
>13|TRBV28|-|TRBJ1-6|-
TGTGCCAGCAGTTTGGTGGGTGCTTCACCCCTCCACTTT
CASSLVGASPLHF
>16|TRBV7-2|TRBD1|TRBJ2-1|few
TGTGCCAGCAGCTTCAGTGACAGGGGGCTGATTAATGAGCAGTTCTTC
CASSFSDRGLINEQFF
>16|TRBV30|TRBD2|TRBJ2-5|-
TGTGCCTGGAGTCTCGGGACTAGCGGCTCCCAAGAGACCCAGTACTTC
CAWSLGTSGSQETQYF
>13|TRBV6-4|-|TRBJ1-5|-
TGTGCCAGCAGTGAGGATCAGAATCAGCCCCAGCATTTT
CASSEDQNQPQHF
>13|TRBV6-4|-|TRBJ2-1|-
TGTGCCAGCAGTGTCGGTTCCTACAATGAGCAGTTCTTC
CASSVGSYNEQFF
>13|TRBV29-1|-|TRBJ1-2|-
TGCAGCGTTGAAGTTAATCGGGGCTATGGCTACACCTTC
CSVEVNRGYGYTF
>14|TRBV6-2/TRBV6-3|-|TRBJ1-2|-
TGTGCCAGCAGTGGTGGTTTGAGCTTTGCTGGCTACACCTTC
CASSGGLSFAGYTF
>14|TRBV10-1|-|TRBJ1-3|-
TGCGCCAGCAGTGCTTCAGGGATCGGAAACACCATATATTTT
CASSASGIGNTIYF
>14|TRBV30|TRBD1|TRBJ1-4|-
TGTGCCTGGAAATCACAGGGGGCGTCTGAAAAACTGTTTTTT
CAWKSQGASEKLFF
>14|TRBV6-2/TRBV6-3|-|TRBJ1-1|-
TGTGCCAGCAGCCCCGGGGTCACGAACACTGAAGCTTTCTTT
CASSPGVTNTEAFF
>13|TRBV7-2|-|TRBJ1-4|-
TGTGCCAGCAGCTTAGGGGCCCCTGAAAAACTGTTTTTT
CASSLGAPEKLFF
>14|TRBV18|-|TRBJ2-7|-
TGTGCCAGCTCACCAGAGGACTTAGTATACGAGCAGTACTTC
CASSPEDLVYEQYF